This TCR beta chain originates from a study of T cells in tumors after PD-1 blockade. The germline gives CDR1 SQVTM, CDR2 ANQGSEA. V gave up 5 bases and J gave up 2 bases, with 12 bases separating them. The length of the CDR3 is 14 residues. Sequencing was performed with immunoSEQ multiplex PCR; in TCRdb, only in-frame clones are kept and a portion is missing. This sample yields roughly 60,000 clones, of which around 80% are seen a single time; 10% to 15% belongs to the top ten. The chain joins TRBV29-1 to TRBJ1-4; D remains unclear. The input for sequencing was PBMCs, taken before anti-PD-1 treatment. This clonotype was sampled from a human donor with basal cell carcinoma. The CDR3 sequence is CSVLGSATNEKLFF. The CDR3 DNA sequence: TGCAGCGTTCTGGGTTCAGCTACTAATGAAAAACTGTTTTTT.